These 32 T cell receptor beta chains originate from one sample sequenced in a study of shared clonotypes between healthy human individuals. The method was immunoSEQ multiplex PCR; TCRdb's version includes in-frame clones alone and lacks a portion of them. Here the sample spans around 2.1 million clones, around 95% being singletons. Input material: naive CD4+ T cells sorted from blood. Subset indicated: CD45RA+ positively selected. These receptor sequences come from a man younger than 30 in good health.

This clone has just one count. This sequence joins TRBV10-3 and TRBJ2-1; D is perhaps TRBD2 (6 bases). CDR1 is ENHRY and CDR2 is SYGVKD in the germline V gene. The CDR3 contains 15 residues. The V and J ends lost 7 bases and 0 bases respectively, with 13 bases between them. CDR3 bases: TGTGCCATCACCAATCCGGGGGACTCCTACAATGAGCAGTTCTTC. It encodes CAITNPGDSYNEQFF.

The chain's CDR3 is CASRDRADTEAFF. CDR3 coding DNA: TGTGCCAGTAGGGACAGGGCGGACACTGAAGCTTTCTTT. V and J are TRBV19 and TRBJ1-1; the match to TRBD1 covers 8 bases. The CDR3 runs to 13 residues. Germline V lookup: CDR1 LNHDA, CDR2 SQIVND (reference sequence). V lost 6 bases and J lost 3; bases outside the gene matches: 3. The variable domain in full, with the rest retrieved from reference TRBV19 and TRBJ1-1, is DGGITQSPKYLFRKEGQNVTLSCEQNLNHDAMYWYRQDPGQGLRLIYYSQIVNDFQKGDIAEGYSVSREKKESFPLTVTSAQKNPTAFYLCASRDRADTEAFFGQGTRLTVV.

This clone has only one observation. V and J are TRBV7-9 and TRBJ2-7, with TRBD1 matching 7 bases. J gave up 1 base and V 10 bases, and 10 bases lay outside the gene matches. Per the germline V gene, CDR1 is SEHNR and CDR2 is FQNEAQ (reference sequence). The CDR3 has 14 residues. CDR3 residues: CATYRPGGSYEQYF. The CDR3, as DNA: TGTGCCACCTATAGGCCAGGGGGATCCTACGAGCAGTACTTC.

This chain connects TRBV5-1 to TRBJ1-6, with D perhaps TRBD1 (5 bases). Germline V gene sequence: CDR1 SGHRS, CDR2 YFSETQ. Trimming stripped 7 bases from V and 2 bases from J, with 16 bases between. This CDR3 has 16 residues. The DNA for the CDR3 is TGCGCCAGCGCCTGGGACGACACAACCTATAATTCACCCCTCCACTTT. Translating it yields CASAWDDTTYNSPLHF.

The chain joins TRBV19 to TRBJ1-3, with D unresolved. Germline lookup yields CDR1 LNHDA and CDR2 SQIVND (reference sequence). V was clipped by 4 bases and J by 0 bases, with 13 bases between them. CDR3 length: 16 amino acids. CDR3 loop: CASSTSRLSSGNTIYF. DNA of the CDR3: TGTGCCAGTAGTACCTCTCGACTCAGCTCTGGAAACACCATATATTTT.

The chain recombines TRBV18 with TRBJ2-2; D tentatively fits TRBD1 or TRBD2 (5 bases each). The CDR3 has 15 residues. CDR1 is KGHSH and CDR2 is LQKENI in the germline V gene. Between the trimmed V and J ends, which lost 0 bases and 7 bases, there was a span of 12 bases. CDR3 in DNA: TGTGCCAGCTCACCACCGGGGACGCGAATCGGGGAGCTGTTTTTT. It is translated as CASSPPGTRIGELFF.

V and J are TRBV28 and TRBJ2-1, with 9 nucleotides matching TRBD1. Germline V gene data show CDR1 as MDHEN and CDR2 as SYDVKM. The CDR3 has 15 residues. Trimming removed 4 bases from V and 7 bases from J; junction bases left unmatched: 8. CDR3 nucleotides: TGTGCCAGCAGTTACCCGGGACAGGGATCGAATGAGCAGTTCTTC. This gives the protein CASSYPGQGSNEQFF.

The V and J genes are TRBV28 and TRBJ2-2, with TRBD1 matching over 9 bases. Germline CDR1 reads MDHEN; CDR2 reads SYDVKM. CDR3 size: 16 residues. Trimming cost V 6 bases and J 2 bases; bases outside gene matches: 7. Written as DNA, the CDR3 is TGTGCCAGCAGGATGGAGACAGGGGGTAACACCGGGGAGCTGTTTTTT. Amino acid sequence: CASRMETGGNTGELFF.

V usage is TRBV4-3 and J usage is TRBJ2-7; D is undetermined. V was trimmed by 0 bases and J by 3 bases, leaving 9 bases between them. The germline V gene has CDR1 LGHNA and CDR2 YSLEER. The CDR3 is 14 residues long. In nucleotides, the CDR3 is TGCGCCAGCAGCCAAGAGGCCCGAATCTACGAGCAGTACTTC. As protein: CASSQEARIYEQYF.

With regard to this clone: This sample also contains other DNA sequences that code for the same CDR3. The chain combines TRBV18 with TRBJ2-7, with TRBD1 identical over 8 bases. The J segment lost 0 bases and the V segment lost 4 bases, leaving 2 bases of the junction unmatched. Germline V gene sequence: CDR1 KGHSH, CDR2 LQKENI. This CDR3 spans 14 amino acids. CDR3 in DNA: TGTGCCAGCTCACGACAGGGGTACTCCTACGAGCAGTACTTC. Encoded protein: CASSRQGYSYEQYF.

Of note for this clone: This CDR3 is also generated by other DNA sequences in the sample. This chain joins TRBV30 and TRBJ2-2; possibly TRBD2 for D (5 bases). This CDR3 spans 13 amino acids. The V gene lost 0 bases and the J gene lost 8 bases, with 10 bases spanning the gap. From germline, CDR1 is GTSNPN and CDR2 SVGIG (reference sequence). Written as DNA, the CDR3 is TGTGCCTGGAGTGTCCGAGGGAGTGGGGAGCTGTTTTTT. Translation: CAWSVRGSGELFF.

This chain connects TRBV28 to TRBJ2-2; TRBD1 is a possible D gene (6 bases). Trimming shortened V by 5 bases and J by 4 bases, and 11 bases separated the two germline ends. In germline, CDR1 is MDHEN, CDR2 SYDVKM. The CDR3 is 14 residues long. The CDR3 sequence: CASSLDSVTGELFF. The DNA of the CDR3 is TGTGCCAGCAGTCTGGACAGTGTCACCGGGGAGCTGTTTTTT. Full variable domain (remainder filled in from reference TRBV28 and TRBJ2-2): DVKVTQSSRYLVKRTGEKVFLECVQDMDHENMFWYRQDPGLGLRLIYFSYDVKMKEKGDIPEGYSVSREKKERFSLILESASTNQTSMYLCASSLDSVTGELFFGEGSRLTVL.

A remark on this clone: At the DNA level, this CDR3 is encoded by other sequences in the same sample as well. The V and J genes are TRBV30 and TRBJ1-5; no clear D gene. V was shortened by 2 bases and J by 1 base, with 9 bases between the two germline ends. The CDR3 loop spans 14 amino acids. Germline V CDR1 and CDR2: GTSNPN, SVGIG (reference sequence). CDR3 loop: CAWSLDGSNQPQHF. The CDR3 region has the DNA TGTGCCTGGAGTTTGGACGGGAGCAATCAGCCCCAGCATTTT. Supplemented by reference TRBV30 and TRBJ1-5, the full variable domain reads SQTIHQWPATLVQPVGSPLSLECTVEGTSNPNLYWYRQAAGRGLQLLFYSVGIGQISSEVPQNLSASRPQDRQFILSSKKLLLSDSGFYLCAWSLDGSNQPQHFGDGTRLSIL.

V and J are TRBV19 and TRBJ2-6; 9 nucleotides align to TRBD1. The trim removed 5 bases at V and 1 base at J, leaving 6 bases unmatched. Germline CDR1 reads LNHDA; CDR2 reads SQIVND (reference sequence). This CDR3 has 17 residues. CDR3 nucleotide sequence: TGTGCCAGTAGTTCCACCGGGACAGGGTCTGGGGCCAACGTCCTGACTTTC. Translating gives CASSSTGTGSGANVLTF. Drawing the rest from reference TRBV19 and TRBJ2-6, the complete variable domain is DGGITQSPKYLFRKEGQNVTLSCEQNLNHDAMYWYRQDPGQGLRLIYYSQIVNDFQKGDIAEGYSVSREKKESFPLTVTSAQKNPTAFYLCASSSTGTGSGANVLTFGAGSRLTVL.

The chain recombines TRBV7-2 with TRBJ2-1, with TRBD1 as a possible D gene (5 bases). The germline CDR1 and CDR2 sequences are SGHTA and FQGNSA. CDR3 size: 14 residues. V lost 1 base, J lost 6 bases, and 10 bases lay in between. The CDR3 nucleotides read TGTGCCAGCAGCTTAGGCGGACATTCCAATGAGCAGTTCTTC. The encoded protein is CASSLGGHSNEQFF.

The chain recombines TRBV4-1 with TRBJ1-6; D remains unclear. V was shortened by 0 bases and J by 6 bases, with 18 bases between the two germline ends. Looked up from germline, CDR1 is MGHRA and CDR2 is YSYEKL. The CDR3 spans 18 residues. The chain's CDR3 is CASSQDFRNGVSNSPLHF. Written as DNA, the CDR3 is TGCGCCAGCAGCCAAGATTTTAGAAACGGGGTGAGTAATTCACCCCTCCACTTT.

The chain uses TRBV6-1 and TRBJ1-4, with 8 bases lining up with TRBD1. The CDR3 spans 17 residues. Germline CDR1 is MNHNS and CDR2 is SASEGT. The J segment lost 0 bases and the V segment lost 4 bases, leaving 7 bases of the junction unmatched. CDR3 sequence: CASSATGQGATNEKLFF. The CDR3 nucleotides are TGTGCCAGCAGTGCCACAGGACAGGGAGCAACTAATGAAAAACTGTTTTTT.

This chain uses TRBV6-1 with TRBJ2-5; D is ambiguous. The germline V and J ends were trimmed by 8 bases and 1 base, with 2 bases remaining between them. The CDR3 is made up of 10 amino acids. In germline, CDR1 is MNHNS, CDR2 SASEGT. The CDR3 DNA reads TGTGCCAGCGGCCAAGAGACCCAGTACTTC. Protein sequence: CASGQETQYF.

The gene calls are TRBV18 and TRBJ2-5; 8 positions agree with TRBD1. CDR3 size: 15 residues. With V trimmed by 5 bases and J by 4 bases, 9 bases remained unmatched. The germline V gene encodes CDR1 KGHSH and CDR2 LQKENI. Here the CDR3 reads CASSARTGKSETQYF. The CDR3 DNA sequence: TGTGCCAGCTCAGCGAGGACAGGGAAGTCAGAGACCCAGTACTTC.

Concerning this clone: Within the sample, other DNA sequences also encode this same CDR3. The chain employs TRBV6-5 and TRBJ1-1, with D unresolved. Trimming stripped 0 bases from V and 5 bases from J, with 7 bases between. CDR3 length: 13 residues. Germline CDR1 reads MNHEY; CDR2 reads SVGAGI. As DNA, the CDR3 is TGTGCCAGCAGTTACTCGGGGAGGACTGAAGCTTTCTTT. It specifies CASSYSGRTEAFF.

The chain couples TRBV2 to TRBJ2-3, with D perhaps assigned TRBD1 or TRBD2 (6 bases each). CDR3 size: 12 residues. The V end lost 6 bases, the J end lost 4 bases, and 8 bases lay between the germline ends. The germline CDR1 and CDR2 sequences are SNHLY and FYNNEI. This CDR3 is CASRGGADTQYF. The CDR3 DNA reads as TGTGCCAGCAGGGGGGGCGCAGATACGCAGTATTTT.

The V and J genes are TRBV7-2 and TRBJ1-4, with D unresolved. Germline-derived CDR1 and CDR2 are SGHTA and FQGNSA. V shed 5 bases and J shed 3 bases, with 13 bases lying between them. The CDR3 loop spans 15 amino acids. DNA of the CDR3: TGTGCCAGCAGCCCTCTGGGGAGGGCTAATGAAAAACTGTTTTTT. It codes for CASSPLGRANEKLFF.

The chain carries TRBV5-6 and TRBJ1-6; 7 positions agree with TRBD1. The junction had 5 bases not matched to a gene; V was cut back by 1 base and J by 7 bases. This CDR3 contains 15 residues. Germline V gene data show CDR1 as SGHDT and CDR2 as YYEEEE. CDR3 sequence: CASSLQTGANSPLHF. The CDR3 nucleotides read TGTGCCAGCAGCTTGCAAACAGGGGCCAATTCACCCCTCCACTTT.

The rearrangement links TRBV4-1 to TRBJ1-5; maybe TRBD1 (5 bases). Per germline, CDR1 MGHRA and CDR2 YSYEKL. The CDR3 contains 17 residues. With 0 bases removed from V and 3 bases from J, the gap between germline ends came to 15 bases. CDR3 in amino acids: CASSQDLEGLINQPQHF. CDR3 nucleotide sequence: TGCGCCAGCAGCCAAGATTTGGAGGGACTGATCAATCAGCCCCAGCATTTT.

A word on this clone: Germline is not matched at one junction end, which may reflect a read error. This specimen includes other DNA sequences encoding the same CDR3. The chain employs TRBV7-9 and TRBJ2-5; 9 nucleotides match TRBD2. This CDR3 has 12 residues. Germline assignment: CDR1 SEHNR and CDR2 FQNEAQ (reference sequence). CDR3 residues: CASSLAGETQYF. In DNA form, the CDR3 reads TGTGCCAGCAGCCTAGCGGGGGAGACCCAGTACTTC.

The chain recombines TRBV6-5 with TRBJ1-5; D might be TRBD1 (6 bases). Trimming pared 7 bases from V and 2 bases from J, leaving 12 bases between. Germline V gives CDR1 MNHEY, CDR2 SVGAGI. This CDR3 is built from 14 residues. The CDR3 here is CASTTGPGNQPQHF. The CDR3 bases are TGTGCCAGCACCACAGGGCCGGGCAATCAGCCCCAGCATTTT.

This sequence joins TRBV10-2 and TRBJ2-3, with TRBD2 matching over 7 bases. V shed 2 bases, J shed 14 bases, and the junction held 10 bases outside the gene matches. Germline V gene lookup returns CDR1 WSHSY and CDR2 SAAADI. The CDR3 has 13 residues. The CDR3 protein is CASSEPLAGVLYF. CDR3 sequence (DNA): TGCGCCAGCAGTGAGCCCCTGGCGGGAGTCTTGTATTTT.

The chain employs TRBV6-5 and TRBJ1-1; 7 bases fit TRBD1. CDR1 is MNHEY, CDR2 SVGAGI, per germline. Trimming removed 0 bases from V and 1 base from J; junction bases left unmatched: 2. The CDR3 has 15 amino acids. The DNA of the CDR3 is TGTGCCAGCAGTTACTCGGGACAGAGGAACACTGAAGCTTTCTTT. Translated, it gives CASSYSGQRNTEAFF.

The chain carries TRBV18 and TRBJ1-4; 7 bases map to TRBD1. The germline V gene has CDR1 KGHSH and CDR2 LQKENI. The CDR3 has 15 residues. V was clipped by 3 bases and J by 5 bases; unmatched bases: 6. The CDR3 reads CASSPRQGGNEKLFF. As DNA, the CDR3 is TGTGCCAGCTCACCGAGGCAGGGGGGGAATGAAAAACTGTTTTTT.

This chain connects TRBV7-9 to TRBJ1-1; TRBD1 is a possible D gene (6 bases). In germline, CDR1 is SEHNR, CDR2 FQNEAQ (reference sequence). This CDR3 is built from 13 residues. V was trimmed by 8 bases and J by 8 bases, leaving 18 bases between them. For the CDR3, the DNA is TGTGCCAGCGGGAACGGCGGGGGCCGCGAAGCTTTCTTT. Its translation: CASGNGGGREAFF.

CDR3 region: CASSLLYRTNEKLFF. The DNA for the CDR3 is TGTGCCAGCAGCTTATTGTACAGGACTAATGAAAAACTGTTTTTT. V usage is TRBV11-2 and J usage is TRBJ1-4; a weak D match, TRBD1 (5 bases). The germline V gene has CDR1 SGHAT and CDR2 FQNNGV. V was cut by 2 bases and J by 2 bases, with 9 bases left in between. This CDR3 has 15 residues.

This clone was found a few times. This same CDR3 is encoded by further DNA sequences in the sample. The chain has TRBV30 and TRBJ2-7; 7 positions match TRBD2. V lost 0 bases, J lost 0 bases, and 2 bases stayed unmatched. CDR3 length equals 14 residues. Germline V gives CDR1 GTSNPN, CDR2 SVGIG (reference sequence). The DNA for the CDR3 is TGTGCCTGGAGTGTAGGCGGGAGCTCCTACGAGCAGTACTTC. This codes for CAWSVGGSSYEQYF.